The clone carrying this T cell receptor beta chain appeared a single time. What it recognizes is unknown. Generated by immunoSEQ multiplex PCR, the TCRdb table keeps only in-frame clones and is missing some. The sample has about 120,000 clones; over 85% are singletons. The sample belongs to a study of graft-versus-host responses after intestinal transplantation. V was pared by 5 bases and J by 4 bases, with 6 bases of the junction left unmatched. This CDR3 comprises 15 residues. CDR1 and CDR2 from the germline V gene are KGHSH and LQKENI. This receptor was obtained from a human donor who received an intestinal transplant. The specimen comprised unstimulated CD4+ T cells sorted from spleen or lymph node cells, sampled before intestinal transplant. V and J are TRBV18 and TRBJ2-1; TRBD1 agrees at 9 bases. CDR3 sequence: CASSSRTGAYNEQFF. In DNA, the CDR3 is TGTGCCAGCTCATCACGGACAGGGGCTTACAATGAGCAGTTCTTC.